This T cell receptor (beta chain) is drawn from a study of T cell repertoires in cytomegalovirus infection. Study overall: Public signatures in TCR beta pointed to CMV infection and matching HLA type. Study-wide findings and caveats: The cumulative frequency of public TCR beta families identified carriers of CMV plus the relevant HLA. CMV-specific TCR beta clonotypes restricted by HLA-C dominated the ex vivo response.

TCRdb reanalysed the reads using MiXCR and keeps one entry per CDR3 protein. The sample has 650,000 to 850,000 distinct CDR3 sequences, around 29% seen once; the top ten hold over 10%. This CDR3 region has 17 residues. The ends were cut back, 8 bases at V and 0 bases at J, with 17 bases in the middle. A note on this clonotype: Its target is not known. This clone may be a read error of a much larger clone one base away. The final CDR3 position lacks the conserved phenylalanine or tryptophan, pointing to a likely read error.

The V call is TRBV12-3 or TRBV12-4, the J call TRBJ2-6; tentatively, D is TRBD1 (6 bases). The receptor was derived from a human donor in good health (CMV status not recorded). Some clones in this sample may be carry-over from other donors' samples. The sample here was cultured CD8+ T cells from PBMCs, taken from culture after CMV antigen stimulation. As DNA, the CDR3 is TGTGCCAGCCTACCCCCGGGACATCCCTCTGGGGCCAACGTCCTGACTTAC. It translates to CASLPPGHPSGANVLTY.